This T cell receptor (beta chain) was found in a study of T-cell reconstitution after alpha-beta-depleted transplantation in children (dated by TCRdb to 2016 to 2018). Describing the broader study: T-cell immune reconstitution after TCRalphabeta/CD19-depleted allogeneic hematopoietic cell transplantation in children was quantitatively tracked in the study by means of TCR repertoire profiling. On the study overall, not on this receptor specifically: In some patients, the high TCRbeta diversity seen at day 60 was put down to recipient T cells and intrathymic progenitors that had survived conditioning. The apparently early alphabetaT-cell count recovery about two months after transplant was reportedly dependent on only several hundred rapidly expanded clones derived from non-depleted graft cells. Hyperexpanded clone frequencies declined over subsequent months; after one year, T-cell counts and TCRbeta diversity were mostly attributed to newly produced T cells.

The CDR3 holds 13 amino acids from the cysteine to the phenylalanine. Of all the DNA, just the CDR3 is kept, 39 bases in frame from base 1. Taken with the paper, the label for treatment or condition translates to: allogeneic hematopoietic cell transplantation with graft depleted of TCRalphabeta T cells and CD19 B cells. Transplant recipients were children who received TCRalphabeta/CD19-depleted allogeneic hematopoietic cell grafts. Of note for this clonotype: It has no known antigen specificity. A much bigger clone sits one base away, suggesting this may be a read error.

The receptor library was made with PCR. The instrument given in TCRdb is Illumina HiSeq 2500. TCR library preparation used molecular barcoding, with unique molecular identifiers applied to normalize quantification of the TCRbeta repertoire. TCRdb itself trimmed the public reads at Q25 with fastp, ran MiXCR and retained productive beta chains. Every distinct CDR3 protein forms one entry, paired with its most common genes and DNA. The sample data list roughly 670,000 distinct CDR3 sequences, and approximately 14% of these were observed just once. About 0.77% of the sample is in the top ten clones. The clonotype comes from a girl aged 2 to 10 with congenital amegakaryocytic thrombocytopenia, due to receive a stem cell transplant. Recombination connected TRBV12-3 or TRBV12-4 to TRBJ2-7; TRBD2 matches 8 bases in the middle. Sequenced material: PBMCs, taken before TCRalphabeta/CD19-depleted stem cell transplant. CDR3 protein: CASSSINQREQHF. The DNA sequence is as follows: TGTGCCAGCAGCTCGATCAACCAGCGGGAGCAGCACTTC.